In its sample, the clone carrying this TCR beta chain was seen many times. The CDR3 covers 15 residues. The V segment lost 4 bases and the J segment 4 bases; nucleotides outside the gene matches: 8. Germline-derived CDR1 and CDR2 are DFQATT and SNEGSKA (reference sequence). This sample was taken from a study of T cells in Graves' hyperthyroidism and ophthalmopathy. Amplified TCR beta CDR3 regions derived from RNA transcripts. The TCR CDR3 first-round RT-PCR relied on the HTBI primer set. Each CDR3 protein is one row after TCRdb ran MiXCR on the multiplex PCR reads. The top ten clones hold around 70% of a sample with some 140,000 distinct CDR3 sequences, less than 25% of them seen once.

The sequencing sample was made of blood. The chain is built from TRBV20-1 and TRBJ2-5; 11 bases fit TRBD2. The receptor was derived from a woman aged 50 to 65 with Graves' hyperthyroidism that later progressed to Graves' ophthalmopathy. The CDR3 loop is CSATHLAGGGETQYF. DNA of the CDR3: TGCAGTGCTACGCACCTAGCGGGAGGAGGAGAGACCCAGTACTTC.